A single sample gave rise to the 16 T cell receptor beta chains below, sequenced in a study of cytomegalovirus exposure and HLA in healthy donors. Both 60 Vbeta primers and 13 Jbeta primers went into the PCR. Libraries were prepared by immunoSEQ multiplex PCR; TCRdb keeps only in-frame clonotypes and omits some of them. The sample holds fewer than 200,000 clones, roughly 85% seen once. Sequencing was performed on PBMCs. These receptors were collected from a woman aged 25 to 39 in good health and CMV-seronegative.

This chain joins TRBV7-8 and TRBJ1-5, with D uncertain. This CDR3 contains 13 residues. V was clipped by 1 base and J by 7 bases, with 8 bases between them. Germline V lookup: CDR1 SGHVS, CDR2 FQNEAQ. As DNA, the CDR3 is TGTGCCAGCAGCTTAGTGAGTCTGCAGCCCCAGCATTTT. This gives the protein CASSLVSLQPQHF.

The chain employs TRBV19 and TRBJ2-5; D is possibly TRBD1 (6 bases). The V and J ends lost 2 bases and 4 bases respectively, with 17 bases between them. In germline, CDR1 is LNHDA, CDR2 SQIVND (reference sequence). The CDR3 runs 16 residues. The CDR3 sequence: CASSITVQGGVETQYF. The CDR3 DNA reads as TGTGCCAGTAGTATAACTGTACAGGGTGGCGTAGAGACCCAGTACTTC.

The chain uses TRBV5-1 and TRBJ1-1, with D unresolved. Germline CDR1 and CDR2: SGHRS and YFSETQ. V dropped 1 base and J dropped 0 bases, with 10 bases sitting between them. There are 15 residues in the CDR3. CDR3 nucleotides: TGCGCCAGCAGCTTGATGGCAGATATGAACACTGAAGCTTTCTTT. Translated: CASSLMADMNTEAFF.

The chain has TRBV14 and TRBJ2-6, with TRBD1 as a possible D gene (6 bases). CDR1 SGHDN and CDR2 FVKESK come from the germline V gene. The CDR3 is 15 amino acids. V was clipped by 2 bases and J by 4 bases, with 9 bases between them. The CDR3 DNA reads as TGTGCCAGCAGCCAATATCAGGGGGGGGCCAACGTCCTGACTTTC. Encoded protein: CASSQYQGGANVLTF.

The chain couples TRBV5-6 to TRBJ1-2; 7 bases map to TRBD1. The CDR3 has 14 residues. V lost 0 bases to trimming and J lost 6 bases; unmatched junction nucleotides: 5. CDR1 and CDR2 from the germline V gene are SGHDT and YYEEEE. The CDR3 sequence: CASSLGRGLDGYTF. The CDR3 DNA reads TGTGCCAGCAGCTTGGGGAGGGGGCTTGATGGCTACACCTTC.

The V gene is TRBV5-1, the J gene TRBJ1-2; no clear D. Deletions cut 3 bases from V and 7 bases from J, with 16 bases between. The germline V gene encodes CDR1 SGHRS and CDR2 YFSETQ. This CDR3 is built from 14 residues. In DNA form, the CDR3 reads TGCGCCAGCAGCTGGGGAGGCCCGGCTATTGGCTACACCTTC. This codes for CASSWGGPAIGYTF. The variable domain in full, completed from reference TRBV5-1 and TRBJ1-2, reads KAGVTQTPRYLIKTRGQQVTLSCSPISGHRSVSWYQQTPGQGLQFLFEYFSETQRNKGNFPGRFSGRQFSNSRSEMNVSTLELGDSALYLCASSWGGPAIGYTFGSGTRLTVV.

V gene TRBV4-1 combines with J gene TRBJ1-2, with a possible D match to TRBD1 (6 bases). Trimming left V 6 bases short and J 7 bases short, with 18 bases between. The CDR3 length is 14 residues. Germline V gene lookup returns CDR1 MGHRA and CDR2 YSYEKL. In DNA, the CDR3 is TGCGCCAGCAGTCCATCCCCCGGGGGGCTTGGCTACACCTTC. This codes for CASSPSPGGLGYTF.

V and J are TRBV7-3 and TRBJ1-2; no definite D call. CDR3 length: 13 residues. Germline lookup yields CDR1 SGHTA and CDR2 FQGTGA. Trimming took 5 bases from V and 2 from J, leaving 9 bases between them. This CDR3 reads CASSPRSNYGYTF. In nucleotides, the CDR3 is TGTGCCAGCAGCCCCAGGTCCAACTATGGCTACACCTTC.

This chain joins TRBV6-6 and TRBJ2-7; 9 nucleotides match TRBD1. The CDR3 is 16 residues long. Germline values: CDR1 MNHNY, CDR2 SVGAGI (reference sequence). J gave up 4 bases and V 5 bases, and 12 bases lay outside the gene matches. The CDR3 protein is CASSSTSTGGSYEQYF. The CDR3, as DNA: TGTGCCAGCAGTAGTACGAGTACAGGGGGCTCGTACGAGCAGTACTTC.

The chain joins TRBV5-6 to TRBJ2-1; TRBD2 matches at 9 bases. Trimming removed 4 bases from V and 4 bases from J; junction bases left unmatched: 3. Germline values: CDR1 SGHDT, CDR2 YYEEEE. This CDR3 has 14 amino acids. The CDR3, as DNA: TGTGCCAGCAGCCTAGCGGGGATATACAATGAGCAGTTCTTC. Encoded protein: CASSLAGIYNEQFF.

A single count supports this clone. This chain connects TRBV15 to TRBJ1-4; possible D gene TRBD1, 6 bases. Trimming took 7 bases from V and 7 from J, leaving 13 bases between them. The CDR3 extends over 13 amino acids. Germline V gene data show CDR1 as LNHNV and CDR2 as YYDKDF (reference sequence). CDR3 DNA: TGTGCCACCAACAGGGAGCGGCCTGAAAAACTGTTTTTT. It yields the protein CATNRERPEKLFF.

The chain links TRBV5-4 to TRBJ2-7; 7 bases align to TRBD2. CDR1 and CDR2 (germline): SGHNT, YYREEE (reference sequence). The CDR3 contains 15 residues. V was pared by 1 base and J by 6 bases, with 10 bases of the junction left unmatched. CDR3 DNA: TGTGCCAGCAGCTTGTCGGCGGGAGCGGCTCGCGAGCAGTACTTC. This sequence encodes CASSLSAGAAREQYF.

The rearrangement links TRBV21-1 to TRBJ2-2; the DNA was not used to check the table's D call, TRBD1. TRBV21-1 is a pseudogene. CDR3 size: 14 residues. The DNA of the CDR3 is TGTGCCTTAGACGGGACAGGGGACACCGGGGAGCTGTTTTTT. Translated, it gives CALDGTGDTGELFF.

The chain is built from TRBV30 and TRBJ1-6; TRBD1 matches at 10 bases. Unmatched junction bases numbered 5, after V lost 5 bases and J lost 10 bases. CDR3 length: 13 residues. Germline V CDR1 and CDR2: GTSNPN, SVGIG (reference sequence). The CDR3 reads CAWGTGADSPLHF. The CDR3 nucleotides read TGTGCCTGGGGGACAGGGGCTGACTCACCCCTCCACTTT.

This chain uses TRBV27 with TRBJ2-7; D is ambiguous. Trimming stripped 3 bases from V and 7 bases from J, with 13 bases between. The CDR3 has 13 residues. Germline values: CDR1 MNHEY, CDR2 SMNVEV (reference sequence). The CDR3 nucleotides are TGTGCCAGCAGTTTCGCCCGATCTAGGGAGCAGTACTTC. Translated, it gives CASSFARSREQYF.

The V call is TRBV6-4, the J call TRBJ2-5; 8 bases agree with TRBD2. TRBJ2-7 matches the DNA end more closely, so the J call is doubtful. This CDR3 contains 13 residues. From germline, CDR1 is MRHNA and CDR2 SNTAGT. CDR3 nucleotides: TGTGCCACCCACGGGGGGGGCTTGGTCGAGCAGTACTTC. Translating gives CATHGGGLVEQYF.